The 23 T cell receptor beta chains reported below all come from one sample, sequenced in a study of T cell clonotyping in hematopoietic cell transplantation. Clones were sequenced by immunoSEQ multiplex PCR, and TCRdb holds only the in-frame ones, with some missing. Among some 40,000 clones listed, around 85% were seen once. Time point described: recipient sample about 28 days before transplant, after cytoreduction. The sequencing here drew on peripheral blood mononuclear cells, taken before stem cell transplant. The receptors derive from a man in his sixties with acute myeloid leukemia. Some clones in this sample may be carry-over from other donors' samples.

The rearrangement links TRBV28 to TRBJ1-5; D possibly corresponds to TRBD1 (5 bases). This CDR3 is built from 16 residues. The germline gives CDR1 MDHEN, CDR2 SYDVKM. V dropped 6 bases and J dropped 0 bases, with 15 bases sitting between them. This CDR3 reads CASRFRRQISNQPQHF. The CDR3 coding sequence is TGTGCCAGCAGATTCAGGAGACAGATTAGCAATCAGCCCCAGCATTTT.

V and J are TRBV6-1 and TRBJ1-3, with D uncertain. This CDR3 contains 16 residues. Germline V gene sequence: CDR1 MNHNS, CDR2 SASEGT. V was clipped by 3 bases and J by 4 bases, with 16 bases between them. Here the CDR3 DNA reads TGTGCCAGCAGTGAGGTATTATGGTTTCCGGGAAACACCATATATTTT. Its protein product is CASSEVLWFPGNTIYF.

The gene calls are TRBV5-4 and TRBJ1-6; 7 bases are shared with TRBD1. Trimming cost V 4 bases and J 5 bases; bases outside gene matches: 9. CDR3 length: 16 amino acids. Germline-derived CDR1 and CDR2 are SGHNT and YYREEE (reference sequence). CDR3 protein: CASSGGGTVNNSPLHF. The CDR3 DNA reads as TGTGCCAGCAGCGGAGGCGGGACAGTTAATAATTCACCCCTCCACTTT.

The J gene is TRBJ2-3, the V gene TRBV28; possible D gene TRBD2, 6 bases. This CDR3 contains 15 residues. V shed 2 bases and J shed 0 bases, with 9 bases lying between them. Germline-derived CDR1 and CDR2 are MDHEN and SYDVKM. The CDR3 is CASSLIGGSTDTQYF. CDR3 DNA sequence: TGTGCCAGCAGTTTAATCGGGGGAAGCACAGATACGCAGTATTTT.

This rearrangement joins TRBV5-1 to TRBJ1-6, with no clear D. Per the germline V gene, CDR1 is SGHRS and CDR2 is YFSETQ. The ends were cut back, 2 bases at V and 2 bases at J, with 8 bases in the middle. The CDR3 is made up of 15 amino acids. In nucleotides, the CDR3 is TGCGCCAGCAGCTTAACTGCACCCTATAATTCACCCCTCCACTTT. It yields the protein CASSLTAPYNSPLHF.

This rearrangement joins TRBV19 to TRBJ1-2; 7 nucleotides align to TRBD1. Germline CDR1 reads LNHDA; CDR2 reads SQIVND (reference sequence). The CDR3 totals 13 residues. V lost 5 bases, J lost 7 bases, and 7 bases stayed unmatched. As DNA, the CDR3 is TGTGCCAGTAGTCAGGGGACAGAGCGTGGCTACACCTTC. Its translation is CASSQGTERGYTF. Variable domain in full (rest from reference TRBV19 and TRBJ1-2): DGGITQSPKYLFRKEGQNVTLSCEQNLNHDAMYWYRQDPGQGLRLIYYSQIVNDFQKGDIAEGYSVSREKKESFPLTVTSAQKNPTAFYLCASSQGTERGYTFGSGTRLTVV.

The V call is TRBV29-1, the J call TRBJ2-1; D not certain. CDR1 and CDR2 from the germline V gene are SQVTM and ANQGSEA. V lost 3 bases and J lost 2, with 5 bases in between. The CDR3 spans 12 residues. CDR3 bases: TGCAGCGTTGACAGAGCCTACAATGAGCAGTTCTTC. Protein product: CSVDRAYNEQFF.

The rearrangement uses TRBV28 and TRBJ1-4; tentative D call: TRBD1 (5 bases). V lost 7 bases and J 8 bases, leaving 17 bases between the germline ends. CDR3 length: 14 amino acids. Germline loops: CDR1 MDHEN, CDR2 SYDVKM. The CDR3 reads CASTPWGFREKLFF. Written as DNA, the CDR3 is TGTGCCAGCACCCCCTGGGGGTTTAGGGAAAAACTGTTTTTT. Full variable domain (remainder filled in from reference TRBV28 and TRBJ1-4): DVKVTQSSRYLVKRTGEKVFLECVQDMDHENMFWYRQDPGLGLRLIYFSYDVKMKEKGDIPEGYSVSREKKERFSLILESASTNQTSMYLCASTPWGFREKLFFGSGTQLSVL.

This chain joins TRBV6-6 and TRBJ2-7; 7 bases line up with TRBD1. There are 15 residues in the CDR3. Trimming took 6 bases from V and 1 from J; bases not matched to a gene: 9. CDR1 MNHNY and CDR2 SVGAGI come from the germline V gene (reference sequence). The CDR3 loop is CASRRQGTGSYEQYF. Written as DNA, the CDR3 is TGTGCCAGCAGGCGACAGGGCACGGGGTCCTACGAGCAGTACTTC.

V usage is TRBV9 and J usage is TRBJ1-2, with TRBD1 identical over 10 bases. V lost 2 bases to trimming and J lost 4 bases; unmatched junction nucleotides: 5. The CDR3 loop spans 15 amino acids. Germline V lookup: CDR1 SGDLS, CDR2 YYNGEE. CDR3 amino acids: CASSVWTGGAYGYTF. The CDR3 DNA is TGTGCCAGCAGCGTTTGGACAGGGGGGGCCTATGGCTACACCTTC.

The chain has TRBV7-6 and TRBJ1-5, with 7 nucleotides matching TRBD1. V was pared by 5 bases and J by 7 bases, with 2 bases of the junction left unmatched. This CDR3 is 12 amino acids long. Germline V CDR1 and CDR2: SGHVS, FNYEAQ. Here the CDR3 DNA reads TGTGCCAGCAGCCCAGGGGGGCAGCCCCAGCATTTT. This codes for CASSPGGQPQHF.

The sample holds one count of this clone. The chain uses TRBV4-1 and TRBJ1-1, with 9 bases lining up with TRBD1. The CDR3 length is 16 residues. V shed 0 bases and J 6 bases; nucleotides not matched to a gene: 8. CDR1 and CDR2 (germline): MGHRA, YSYEKL. CDR3 nucleotide sequence: TGCGCCAGCAGCCAAGATCGGTTACAGGGGGCGCCTGAAGCTTTCTTT. Residues: CASSQDRLQGAPEAFF.

The rearrangement joins TRBV7-3 to TRBJ1-1, with 7 bases that match TRBD1. The CDR3 sequence is 14 residues long. V shed 4 bases and J 1 base; nucleotides not matched to a gene: 3. The germline gives CDR1 SGHTA, CDR2 FQGTGA. CDR3: CASSSAGGNTEAFF. In DNA, the CDR3 is TGTGCCAGCAGCTCCGCAGGGGGGAACACTGAAGCTTTCTTT.

The chain links TRBV2 to TRBJ2-6; D might be TRBD1 (6 bases). Trimming left V 6 bases short and J 0 bases short, with 12 bases between. Germline-derived CDR1 and CDR2 are SNHLY and FYNNEI. The CDR3 is 16 amino acids. The CDR3 DNA reads TGTGCCAGCAGAGGGGGAGTGGGCTCTGGGGCCAACGTCCTGACTTTC. Its protein is CASRGGVGSGANVLTF.

The chain is built from TRBV9 and TRBJ1-2; 9 bases fit TRBD1. Per germline, CDR1 SGDLS and CDR2 YYNGEE. The CDR3 has 14 amino acids. V lost 3 bases and J lost 4; bases outside the gene matches: 4. CDR3 DNA: TGTGCCAGCAGCGAGACAGGGGGTTCCTATGGCTACACCTTC. Its protein product is CASSETGGSYGYTF.

V usage is TRBV30 and J usage is TRBJ1-2; TRBD1 matches at 9 bases. With V trimmed by 4 bases and J by 8 bases, 8 bases remained unmatched. Germline CDR1 reads GTSNPN; CDR2 reads SVGIG (reference sequence). The CDR3 has 13 amino acids. CDR3 coding DNA: TGTGCCTGGATCCGACAGGGGGGGAAGGGCTACACCTTC. It specifies CAWIRQGGKGYTF.

The V and J genes are TRBV4-3 and TRBJ1-4; D is undetermined. Germline V CDR1 and CDR2: LGHNA, YSLEER. The V end was cut by 1 base, the J end by 8 bases, with 17 bases between. CDR3 length: 16 residues. Here the CDR3 reads CASSQARSGVEEKLFF. The CDR3 DNA reads TGCGCCAGCAGCCAAGCTAGGTCCGGGGTGGAGGAAAAACTGTTTTTT.

There are a few counts of this clone. The rearrangement uses TRBV7-2 and TRBJ1-2, with 9 bases aligning to TRBD1. The CDR3 loop spans 13 amino acids. CDR1 and CDR2 from the germline V gene are SGHTA and FQGNSA. Losses at the gene ends were 5 bases for V and 6 bases for J; bases not matched to a gene: 4. The CDR3 here is CASSLGTGNGYTF. The CDR3 DNA sequence: TGTGCCAGCAGCCTCGGGACAGGGAATGGCTACACCTTC.

This clone was seen a handful of times. The V and J genes are TRBV29-1 and TRBJ1-2; D is perhaps TRBD1 (5 bases). This CDR3 spans 12 amino acids. Germline V lookup: CDR1 SQVTM, CDR2 ANQGSEA. The V gene lost 3 bases and the J gene lost 8 bases, with 13 bases spanning the gap. The CDR3 DNA is TGCAGCGTTGAGGCAGGGACTAGGGGCTACACCTTC. Translated, it gives CSVEAGTRGYTF.

The chain combines TRBV7-2 with TRBJ1-4; 11 bases fit TRBD1. The CDR3 is made up of 17 amino acids. V shed 1 base and J 7 bases; nucleotides not matched to a gene: 8. Germline assignment: CDR1 SGHTA and CDR2 FQGNSA. This CDR3 reads CASSLVRGQGAGEKLFF. The CDR3, as DNA: TGTGCCAGCAGCTTAGTGCGCGGACAGGGGGCCGGTGAAAAACTGTTTTTT.

This chain joins TRBV14 and TRBJ2-7; D gene ambiguous. The CDR3 extends over 14 amino acids. Germline lookup yields CDR1 SGHDN and CDR2 FVKESK. Trimming pared 4 bases from V and 0 bases from J, leaving 10 bases between. CDR3 nucleotides: TGTGCCAGCAGCCTCCAGCCGAGCTCCTACGAGCAGTACTTC. Protein: CASSLQPSSYEQYF.

This clone showed up just a few times. This sequence joins TRBV19 and TRBJ2-7; 8 nucleotides align to TRBD2. Germline trimming cut 6 bases from V and 2 bases from J; bases unmatched to any gene: 6. The V gene's germline CDR1 is LNHDA and CDR2 SQIVND (reference sequence). This CDR3 is built from 14 residues. The CDR3 loop reads CASRKTSAPYEQYF. The CDR3 DNA reads as TGTGCCAGTAGGAAGACTAGCGCGCCCTACGAGCAGTACTTC.

This chain uses TRBV7-9 with TRBJ2-7, with D hard to call. The CDR3 runs to 13 residues. The V and J ends lost 3 bases and 4 bases respectively, with 10 bases between them. Germline V lookup: CDR1 SEHNR, CDR2 FQNEAQ (reference sequence). The CDR3, as DNA: TGTGCCAGCAGCTTGGCTCGAATGTACGAGCAGTACTTC. Encoded protein: CASSLARMYEQYF.